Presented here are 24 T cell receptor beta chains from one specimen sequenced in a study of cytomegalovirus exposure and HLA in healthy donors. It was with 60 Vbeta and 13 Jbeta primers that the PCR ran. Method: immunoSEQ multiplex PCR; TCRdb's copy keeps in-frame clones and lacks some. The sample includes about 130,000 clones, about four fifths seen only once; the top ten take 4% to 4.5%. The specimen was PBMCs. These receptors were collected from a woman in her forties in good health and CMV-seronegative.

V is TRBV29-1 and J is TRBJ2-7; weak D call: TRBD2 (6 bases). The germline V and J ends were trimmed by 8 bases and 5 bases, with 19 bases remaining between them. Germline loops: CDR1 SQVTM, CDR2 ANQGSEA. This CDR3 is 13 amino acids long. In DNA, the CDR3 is TGCAGCCCCCCGGCGGGAAACGAAAACGAGCAGTACTTC. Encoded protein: CSPPAGNENEQYF.

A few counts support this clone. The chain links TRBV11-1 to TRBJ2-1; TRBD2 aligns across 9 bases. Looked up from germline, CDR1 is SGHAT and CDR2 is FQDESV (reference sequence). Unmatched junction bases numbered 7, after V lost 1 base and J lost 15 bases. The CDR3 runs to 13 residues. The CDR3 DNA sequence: TGTGCCAGCAGCTTAGAGGGACTAGCATTTCCGTTCTTC. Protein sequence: CASSLEGLAFPFF.

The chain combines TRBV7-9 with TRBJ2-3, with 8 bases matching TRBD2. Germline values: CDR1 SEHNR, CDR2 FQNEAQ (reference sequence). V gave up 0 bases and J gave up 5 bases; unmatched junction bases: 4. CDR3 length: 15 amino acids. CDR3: CASSLARGAGDTQYF. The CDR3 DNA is TGTGCCAGCAGCTTAGCGCGGGGGGCGGGAGATACGCAGTATTTT.

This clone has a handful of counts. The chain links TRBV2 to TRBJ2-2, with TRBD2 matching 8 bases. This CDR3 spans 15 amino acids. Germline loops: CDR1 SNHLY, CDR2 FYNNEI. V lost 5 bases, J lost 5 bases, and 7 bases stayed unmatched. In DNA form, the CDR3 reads TGTGCCAGCAGTACAAGCGGGGGAGGGACCGGGGAGCTGTTTTTT. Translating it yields CASSTSGGGTGELFF.

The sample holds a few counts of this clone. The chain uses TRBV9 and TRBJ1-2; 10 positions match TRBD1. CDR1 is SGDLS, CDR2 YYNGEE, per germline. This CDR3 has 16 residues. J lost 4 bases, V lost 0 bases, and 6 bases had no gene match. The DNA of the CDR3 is TGTGCCAGCAGCGTAGTTGGGACAGGGGTGGGCTATGGCTACACCTTC. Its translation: CASSVVGTGVGYGYTF.

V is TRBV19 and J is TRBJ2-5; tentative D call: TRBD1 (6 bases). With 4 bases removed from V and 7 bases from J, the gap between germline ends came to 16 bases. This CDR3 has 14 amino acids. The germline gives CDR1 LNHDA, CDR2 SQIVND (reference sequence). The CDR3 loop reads CASSTGPTGGTQYF. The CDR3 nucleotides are TGTGCCAGTAGTACGGGCCCGACAGGAGGGACCCAGTACTTC.

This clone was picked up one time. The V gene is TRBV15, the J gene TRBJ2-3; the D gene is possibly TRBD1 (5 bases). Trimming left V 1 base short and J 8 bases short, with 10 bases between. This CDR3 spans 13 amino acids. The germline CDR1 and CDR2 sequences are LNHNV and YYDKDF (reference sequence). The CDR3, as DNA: TGTGCCACCAGCAGAGCCGACCAGGGTACGCAGTATTTT. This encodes CATSRADQGTQYF.

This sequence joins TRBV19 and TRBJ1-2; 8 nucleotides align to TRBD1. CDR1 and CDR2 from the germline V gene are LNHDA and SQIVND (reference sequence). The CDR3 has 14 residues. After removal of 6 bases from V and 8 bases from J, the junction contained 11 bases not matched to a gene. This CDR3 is CASRSTGQGGGYTF. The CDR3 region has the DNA TGTGCCAGTAGATCTACCGGACAGGGTGGCGGCTACACCTTC.

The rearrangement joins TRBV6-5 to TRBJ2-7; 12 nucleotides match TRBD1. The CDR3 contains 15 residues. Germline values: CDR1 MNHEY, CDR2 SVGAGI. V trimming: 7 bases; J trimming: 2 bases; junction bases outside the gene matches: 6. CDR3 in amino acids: CASTPGQGATYEQYF. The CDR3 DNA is TGTGCCAGCACCCCGGGACAGGGGGCCACCTACGAGCAGTACTTC.

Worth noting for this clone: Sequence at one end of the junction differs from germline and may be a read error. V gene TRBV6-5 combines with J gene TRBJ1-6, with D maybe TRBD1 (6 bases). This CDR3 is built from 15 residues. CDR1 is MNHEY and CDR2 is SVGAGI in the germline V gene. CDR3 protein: CPSSSARGHNSPLHF. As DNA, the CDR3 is TGTCCCAGCAGTTCCGCCAGGGGCCATAATTCACCCCTCCACTTT.

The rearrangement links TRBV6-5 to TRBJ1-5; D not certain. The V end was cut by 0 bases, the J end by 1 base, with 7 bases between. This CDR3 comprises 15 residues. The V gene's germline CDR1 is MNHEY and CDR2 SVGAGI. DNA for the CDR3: TGTGCCAGCAGTTACTCCGGGTCGAGCAATCAGCCCCAGCATTTT. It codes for CASSYSGSSNQPQHF.

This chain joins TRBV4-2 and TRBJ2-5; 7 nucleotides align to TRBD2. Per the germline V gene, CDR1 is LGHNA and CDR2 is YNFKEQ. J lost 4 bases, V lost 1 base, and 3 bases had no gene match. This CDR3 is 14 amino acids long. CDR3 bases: TGTGCCAGCAGCCAAGGGACTAGGGGAGAGACCCAGTACTTC. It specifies CASSQGTRGETQYF.

The CDR3 loop reads CASKQGNQPQHF. The CDR3 DNA is TGTGCCAGTAAACAGGGCAATCAGCCCCAGCATTTT. The chain joins TRBV19 to TRBJ1-5; a weak D match, TRBD1 (5 bases). The CDR3 covers 12 residues. Germline V gene data show CDR1 as LNHDA and CDR2 as SQIVND (reference sequence). Trimming pared 7 bases from V and 2 bases from J, leaving 6 bases between.

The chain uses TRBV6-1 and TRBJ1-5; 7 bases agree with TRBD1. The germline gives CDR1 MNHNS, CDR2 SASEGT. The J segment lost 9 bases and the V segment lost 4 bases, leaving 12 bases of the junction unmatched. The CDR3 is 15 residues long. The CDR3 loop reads CASSATGQVLGPQHF. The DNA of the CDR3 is TGTGCCAGCAGTGCAACCGGACAGGTGTTAGGGCCCCAGCATTTT.

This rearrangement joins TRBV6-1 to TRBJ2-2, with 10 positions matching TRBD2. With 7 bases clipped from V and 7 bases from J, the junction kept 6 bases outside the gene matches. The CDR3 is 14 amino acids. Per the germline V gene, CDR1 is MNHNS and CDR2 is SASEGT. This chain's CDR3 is CASTPAGGLGELFF. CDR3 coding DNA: TGTGCCAGCACTCCAGCGGGAGGGCTCGGGGAGCTGTTTTTT.

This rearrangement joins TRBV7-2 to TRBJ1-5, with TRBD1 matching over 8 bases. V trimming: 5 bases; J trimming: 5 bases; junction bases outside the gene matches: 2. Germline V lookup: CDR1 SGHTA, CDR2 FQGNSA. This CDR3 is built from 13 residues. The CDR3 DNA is TGTGCCAGCAGCGCGGACAGGGATCAGCCCCAGCATTTT. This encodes CASSADRDQPQHF.

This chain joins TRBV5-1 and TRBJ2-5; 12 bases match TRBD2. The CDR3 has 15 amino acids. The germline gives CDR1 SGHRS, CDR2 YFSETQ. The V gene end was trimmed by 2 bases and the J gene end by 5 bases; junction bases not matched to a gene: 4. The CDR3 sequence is CASSFSGTSGETQYF. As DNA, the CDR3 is TGCGCCAGCAGCTTCTCCGGGACTAGCGGGGAGACCCAGTACTTC.

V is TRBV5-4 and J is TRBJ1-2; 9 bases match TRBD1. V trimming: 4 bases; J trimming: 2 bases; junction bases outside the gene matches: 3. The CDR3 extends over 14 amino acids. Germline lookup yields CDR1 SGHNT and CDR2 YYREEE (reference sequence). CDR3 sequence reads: CASSAGQGNYGYTF. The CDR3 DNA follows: TGTGCCAGCAGCGCCGGACAGGGGAACTATGGCTACACCTTC.

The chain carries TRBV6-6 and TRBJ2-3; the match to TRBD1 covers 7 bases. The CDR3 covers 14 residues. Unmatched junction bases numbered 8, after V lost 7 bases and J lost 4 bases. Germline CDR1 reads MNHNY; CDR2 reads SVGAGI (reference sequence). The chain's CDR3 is CASKETGSADTQYF. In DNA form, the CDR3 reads TGTGCCAGCAAAGAGACAGGGTCAGCAGATACGCAGTATTTT.

DNA for the CDR3: TGTGCCAGCAGTTCCTCGGGACAGGGCTATGGCTACACCTTC. This translates into CASSSSGQGYGYTF. The genes are TRBV6-5 and TRBJ1-2; 9 bases agree with TRBD1. CDR3 size: 14 residues. Germline-derived CDR1 and CDR2 are MNHEY and SVGAGI. V gave up 4 bases and J gave up 4 bases; unmatched junction bases: 4.

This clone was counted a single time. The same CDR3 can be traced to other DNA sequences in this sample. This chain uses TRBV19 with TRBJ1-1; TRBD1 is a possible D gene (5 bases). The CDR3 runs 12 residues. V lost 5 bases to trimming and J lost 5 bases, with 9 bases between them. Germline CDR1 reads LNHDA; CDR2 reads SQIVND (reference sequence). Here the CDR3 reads CASSSGNTEAFF. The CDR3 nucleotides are TGTGCCAGTAGTTCAGGGAATACTGAAGCTTTCTTT.

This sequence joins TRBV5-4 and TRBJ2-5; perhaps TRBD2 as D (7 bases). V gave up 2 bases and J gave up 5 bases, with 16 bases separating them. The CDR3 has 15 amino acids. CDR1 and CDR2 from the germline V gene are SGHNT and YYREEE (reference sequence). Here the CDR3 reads CASSFAGAREETQYF. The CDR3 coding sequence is TGTGCCAGCAGCTTTGCAGGGGCGCGGGAGGAGACCCAGTACTTC.

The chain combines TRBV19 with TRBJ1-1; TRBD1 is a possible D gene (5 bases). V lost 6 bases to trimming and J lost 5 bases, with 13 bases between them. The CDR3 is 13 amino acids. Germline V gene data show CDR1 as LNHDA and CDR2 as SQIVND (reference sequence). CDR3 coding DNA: TGTGCCAGTAGGCACGGGGGTTGGACTGAAGCTTTCTTT. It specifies CASRHGGWTEAFF.

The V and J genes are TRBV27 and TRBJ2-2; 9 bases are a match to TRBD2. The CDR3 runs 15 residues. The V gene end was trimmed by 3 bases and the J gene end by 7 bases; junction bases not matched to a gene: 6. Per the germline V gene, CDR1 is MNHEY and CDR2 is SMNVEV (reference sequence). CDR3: CASSFDGLAIGELFF. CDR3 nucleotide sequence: TGTGCCAGCAGTTTTGACGGACTAGCGATCGGGGAGCTGTTTTTT.